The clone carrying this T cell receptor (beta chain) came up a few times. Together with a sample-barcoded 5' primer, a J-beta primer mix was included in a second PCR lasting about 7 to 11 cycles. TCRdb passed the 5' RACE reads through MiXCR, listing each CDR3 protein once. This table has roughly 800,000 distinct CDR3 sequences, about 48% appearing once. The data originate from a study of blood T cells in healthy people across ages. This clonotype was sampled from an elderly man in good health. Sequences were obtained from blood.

This chain's CDR3 is CASSATSGQTDEQFF. The DNA for the CDR3 is TGTGCCAGCAGCGCAACTAGCGGACAGACCGATGAGCAGTTCTTC. The V call is TRBV9, the J call TRBJ2-1; the match to TRBD2 covers 8 bases. CDR1 and CDR2 from the germline V gene are SGDLS and YYNGEE. Trimming took 3 bases from V and 8 from J; bases not matched to a gene: 10. This CDR3 contains 15 residues.